Presented here are 5 T cell receptor beta chains from one specimen sequenced in a study of cytomegalovirus exposure and HLA in healthy donors. The PCR ran on 60 Vbeta and 13 Jbeta primers. Profiled with immunoSEQ multiplex PCR; TCRdb holds only in-frame clones, not every one. Of approximately 100,000 clones detected, roughly 79% appear once; the ten largest clones hold about 4.3%. The sequencing sample was made of PBMCs. The receptors were gathered from a man between 40 and 49 years old in good health and CMV-seronegative.

The chain is built from TRBV10-1 and TRBJ1-1; D gene unclear. From germline, CDR1 is WNHNN and CDR2 SYGVQD (reference sequence). The CDR3 extends over 12 amino acids. Deletions cut 5 bases from V and 1 base from J, with 5 bases between. The CDR3 DNA sequence: TGCGCCAGCAGTCACTCGAACACTGAAGCTTTCTTT. Translation gives CASSHSNTEAFF.

This chain links TRBV12-2 with TRBJ1-1. TRBV12-2 is a known pseudogene. The CDR3 is made up of 19 amino acids. The CDR3 DNA reads TGTGCAAGTCGCTGCAACCAGACTTGCGTGAGAGAGGCGAACACTGAAGCTTTCTTT. The encoded protein is CASRCNQTCVREANTEAFF.

The chain employs TRBV5-1 and TRBJ2-2; no clear D. Germline lookup yields CDR1 SGHRS and CDR2 YFSETQ. V lost 0 bases to trimming and J lost 0 bases, with 6 bases between them. CDR3 length equals 15 residues. For the CDR3, the DNA is TGCGCCAGCAGCTTGGGCAGCGCGAACACCGGGGAGCTGTTTTTT. It specifies CASSLGSANTGELFF.

V gene TRBV27 combines with J gene TRBJ1-6; 8 bases are a match to TRBD1. Germline CDR1 reads MNHEY; CDR2 reads SMNVEV (reference sequence). V gave up 8 bases and J gave up 10 bases; unmatched junction bases: 10. The CDR3 covers 14 residues. The CDR3 sequence is CASQTGTGRSPLHF. The CDR3 coding sequence is TGTGCCAGCCAAACCGGGACAGGACGCTCACCCCTCCACTTT.

The gene calls are TRBV14 and TRBJ1-2, with 8 bases that match TRBD1. The length of the CDR3 is 14 residues. Germline loops: CDR1 SGHDN, CDR2 FVKESK. With V trimmed by 1 base and J by 8 bases, 6 bases remained unmatched. Written as DNA, the CDR3 is TGTGCCAGCAGCCAAGTGCGCCAGGGGGCCGGCTACACCTTC. Translated, it gives CASSQVRQGAGYTF.